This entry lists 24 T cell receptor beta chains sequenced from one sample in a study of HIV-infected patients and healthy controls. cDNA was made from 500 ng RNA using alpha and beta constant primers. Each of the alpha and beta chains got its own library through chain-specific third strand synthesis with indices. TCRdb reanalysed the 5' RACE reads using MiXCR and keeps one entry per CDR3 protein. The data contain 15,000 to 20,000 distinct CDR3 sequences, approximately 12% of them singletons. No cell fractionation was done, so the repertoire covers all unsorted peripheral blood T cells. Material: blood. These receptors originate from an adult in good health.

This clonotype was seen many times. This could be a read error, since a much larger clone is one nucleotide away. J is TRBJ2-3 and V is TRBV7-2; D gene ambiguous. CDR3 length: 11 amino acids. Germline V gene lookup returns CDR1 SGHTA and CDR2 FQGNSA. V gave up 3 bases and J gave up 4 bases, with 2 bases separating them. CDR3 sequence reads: CASSFPDTQYF. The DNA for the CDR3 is TGTGCCAGCAGCTTCCCAGATACGCAGTATTTT.

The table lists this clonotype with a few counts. The CDR3: CAWSGGPGQGNEQYF. CDR3 in DNA: TGTGCCTGGAGTGGGGGCCCCGGACAGGGAAACGAGCAGTACTTC. The J gene is TRBJ2-7, the V gene TRBV30; the match to TRBD1 covers 8 bases. Germline trimming cut 1 base from V and 5 bases from J; bases unmatched to any gene: 10. Per germline, CDR1 GTSNPN and CDR2 SVGIG (reference sequence). This CDR3 comprises 15 residues.

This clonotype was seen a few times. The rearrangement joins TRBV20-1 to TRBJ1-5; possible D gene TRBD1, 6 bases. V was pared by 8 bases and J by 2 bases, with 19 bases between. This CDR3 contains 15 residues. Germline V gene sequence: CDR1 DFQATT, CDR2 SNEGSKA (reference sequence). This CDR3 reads CSPYQGQYGNQPQHF. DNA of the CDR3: TGCAGTCCGTACCAAGGACAGTACGGCAATCAGCCCCAGCATTTT.

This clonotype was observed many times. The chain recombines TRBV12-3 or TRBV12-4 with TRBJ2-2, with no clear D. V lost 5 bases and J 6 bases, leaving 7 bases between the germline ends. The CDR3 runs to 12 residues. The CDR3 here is CASSREAGELFF. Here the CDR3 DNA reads TGTGCCAGCAGTCGCGAGGCCGGGGAGCTGTTTTTT.

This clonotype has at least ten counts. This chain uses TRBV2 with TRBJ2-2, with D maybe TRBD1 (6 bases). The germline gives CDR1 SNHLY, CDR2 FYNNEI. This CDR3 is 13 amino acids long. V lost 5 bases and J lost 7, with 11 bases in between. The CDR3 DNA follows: TGTGCCAGCAGTCTACAGGGTAGCGGGGAGCTGTTTTTT. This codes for CASSLQGSGELFF. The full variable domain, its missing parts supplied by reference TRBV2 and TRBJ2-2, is EPEVTQTPSHQVTQMGQEVILRCVPISNHLYFYWYRQILGQKVEFLVSFYNNEISEKSEIFDDQFSVERPDGSNFTLKIRSTKLEDSAMYFCASSLQGSGELFFGEGSRLTVL.

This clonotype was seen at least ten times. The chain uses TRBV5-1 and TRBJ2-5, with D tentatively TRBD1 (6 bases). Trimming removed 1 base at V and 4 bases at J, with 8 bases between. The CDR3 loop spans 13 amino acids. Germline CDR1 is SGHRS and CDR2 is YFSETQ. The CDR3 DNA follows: TGCGCCAGCAGCTTGCCAGGGGCAGAGACCCAGTACTTC. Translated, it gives CASSLPGAETQYF. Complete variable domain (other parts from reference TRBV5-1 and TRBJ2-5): KAGVTQTPRYLIKTRGQQVTLSCSPISGHRSVSWYQQTPGQGLQFLFEYFSETQRNKGNFPGRFSGRQFSNSRSEMNVSTLELGDSALYLCASSLPGAETQYFGPGTRLLVL.

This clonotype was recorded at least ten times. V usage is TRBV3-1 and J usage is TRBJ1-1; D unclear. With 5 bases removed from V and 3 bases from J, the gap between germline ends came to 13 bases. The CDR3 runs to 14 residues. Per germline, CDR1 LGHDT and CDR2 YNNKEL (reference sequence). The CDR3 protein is CASSGRSSDTEAFF. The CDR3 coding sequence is TGTGCCAGCAGCGGGAGGAGTTCAGACACTGAAGCTTTCTTT.

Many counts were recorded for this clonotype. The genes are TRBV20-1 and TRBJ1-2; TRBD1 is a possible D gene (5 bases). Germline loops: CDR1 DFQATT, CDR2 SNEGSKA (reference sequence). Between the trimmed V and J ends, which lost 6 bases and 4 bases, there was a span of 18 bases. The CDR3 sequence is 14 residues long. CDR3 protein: CSANLPGTGYGYTF. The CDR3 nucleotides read TGCAGTGCCAACCTTCCCGGGACCGGCTATGGCTACACCTTC.

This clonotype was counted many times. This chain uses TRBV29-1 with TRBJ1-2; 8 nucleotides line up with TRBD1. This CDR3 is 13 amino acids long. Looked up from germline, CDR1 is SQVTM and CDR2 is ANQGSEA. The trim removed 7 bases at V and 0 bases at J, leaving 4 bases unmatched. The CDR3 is CSAGDRSNYGYTF. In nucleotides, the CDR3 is TGCAGCGCCGGGGACAGGTCTAACTATGGCTACACCTTC.

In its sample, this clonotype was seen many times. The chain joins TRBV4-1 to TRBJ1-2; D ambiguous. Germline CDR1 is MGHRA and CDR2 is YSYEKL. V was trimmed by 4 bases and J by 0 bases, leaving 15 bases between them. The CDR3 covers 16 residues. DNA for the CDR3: TGCGCCAGCAGCCGCACTCAGGAGGGTCCTAACTATGGCTACACCTTC. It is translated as CASSRTQEGPNYGYTF.

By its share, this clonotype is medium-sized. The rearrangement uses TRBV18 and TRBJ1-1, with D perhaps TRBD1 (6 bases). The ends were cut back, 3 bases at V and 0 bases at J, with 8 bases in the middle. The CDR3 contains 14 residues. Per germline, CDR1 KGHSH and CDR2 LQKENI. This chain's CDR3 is CASSPDSMNTEAFF. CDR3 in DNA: TGTGCCAGCTCACCGGACAGCATGAACACTGAAGCTTTCTTT. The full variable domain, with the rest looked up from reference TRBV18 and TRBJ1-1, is NAGVMQNPRHLVRRRGQEARLRCSPMKGHSHVYWYRQLPEEGLKFMVYLQKENIIDESGMPKERFSAEFPKEGPSILRIQQVVRGDSAAYFCASSPDSMNTEAFFGQGTRLTVV.

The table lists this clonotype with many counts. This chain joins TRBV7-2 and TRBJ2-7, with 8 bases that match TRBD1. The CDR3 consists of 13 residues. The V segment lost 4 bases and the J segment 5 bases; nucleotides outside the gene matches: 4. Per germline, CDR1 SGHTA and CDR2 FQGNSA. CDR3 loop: CASSSDRVHEQYF. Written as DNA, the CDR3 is TGTGCCAGCAGCTCGGACAGGGTCCACGAGCAGTACTTC.

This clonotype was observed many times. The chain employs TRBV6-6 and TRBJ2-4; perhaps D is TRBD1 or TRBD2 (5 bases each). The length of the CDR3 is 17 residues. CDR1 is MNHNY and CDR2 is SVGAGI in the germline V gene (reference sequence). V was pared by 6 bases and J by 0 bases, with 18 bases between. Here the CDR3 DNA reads TGTGCCAGCAGCCACCCCCAGGGACCGCTAGCCAAAAACATTCAGTACTTC. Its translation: CASSHPQGPLAKNIQYF.

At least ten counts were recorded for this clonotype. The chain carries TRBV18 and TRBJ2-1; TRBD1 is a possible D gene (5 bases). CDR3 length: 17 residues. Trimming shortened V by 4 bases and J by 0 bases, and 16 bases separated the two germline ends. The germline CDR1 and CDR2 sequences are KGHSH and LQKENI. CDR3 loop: CASSLNQQASSYNEQFF. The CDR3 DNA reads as TGTGCCAGCTCACTCAATCAACAGGCCAGCTCCTACAATGAGCAGTTCTTC.

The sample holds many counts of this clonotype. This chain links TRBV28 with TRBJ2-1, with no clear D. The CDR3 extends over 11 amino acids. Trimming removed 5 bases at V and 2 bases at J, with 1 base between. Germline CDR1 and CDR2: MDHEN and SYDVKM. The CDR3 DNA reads TGTGCCAGCAGTACCTACAATGAGCAGTTCTTC. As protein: CASSTYNEQFF.

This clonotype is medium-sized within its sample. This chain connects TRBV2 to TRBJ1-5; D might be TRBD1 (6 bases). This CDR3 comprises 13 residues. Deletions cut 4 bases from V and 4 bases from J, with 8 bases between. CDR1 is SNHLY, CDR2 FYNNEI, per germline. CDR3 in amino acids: CASSVGQNQPQHF. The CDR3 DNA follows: TGTGCCAGCAGTGTTGGACAGAATCAGCCCCAGCATTTT.

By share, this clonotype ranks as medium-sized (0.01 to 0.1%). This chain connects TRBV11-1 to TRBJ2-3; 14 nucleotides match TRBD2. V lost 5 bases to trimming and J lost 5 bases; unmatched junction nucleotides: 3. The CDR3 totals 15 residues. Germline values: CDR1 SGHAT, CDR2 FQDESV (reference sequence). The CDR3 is CASSPGLAGGDTQYF. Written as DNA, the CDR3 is TGTGCCAGCAGCCCCGGACTAGCGGGGGGAGATACGCAGTATTTT.

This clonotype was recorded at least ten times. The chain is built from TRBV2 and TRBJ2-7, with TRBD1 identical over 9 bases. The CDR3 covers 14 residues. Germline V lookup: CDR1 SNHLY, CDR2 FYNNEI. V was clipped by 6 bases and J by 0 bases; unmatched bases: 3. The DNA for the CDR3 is TGTGCCAGCAGGGGGACAGGGTACTCCTACGAGCAGTACTTC. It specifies CASRGTGYSYEQYF.

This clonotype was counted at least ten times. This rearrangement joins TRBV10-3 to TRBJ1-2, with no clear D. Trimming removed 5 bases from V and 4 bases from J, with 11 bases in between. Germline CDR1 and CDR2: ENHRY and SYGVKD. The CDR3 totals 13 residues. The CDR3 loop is CAISRTIGYGYTF. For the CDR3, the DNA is TGTGCCATCAGTCGAACCATCGGCTATGGCTACACCTTC.

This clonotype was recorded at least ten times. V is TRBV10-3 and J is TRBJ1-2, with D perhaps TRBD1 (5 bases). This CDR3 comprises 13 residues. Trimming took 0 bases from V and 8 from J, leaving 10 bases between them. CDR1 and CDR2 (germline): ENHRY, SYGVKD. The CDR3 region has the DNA TGTGCCATCAGTGAGTCGACAGCGTGGGGCTACACCTTC. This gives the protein CAISESTAWGYTF.

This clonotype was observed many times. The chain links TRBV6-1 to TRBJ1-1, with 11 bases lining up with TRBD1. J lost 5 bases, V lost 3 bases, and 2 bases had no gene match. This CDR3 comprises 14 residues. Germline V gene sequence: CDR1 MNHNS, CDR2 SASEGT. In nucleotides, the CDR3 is TGTGCCAGCAGTGAGGACAGGGGGCGAACTGAAGCTTTCTTT. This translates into CASSEDRGRTEAFF.

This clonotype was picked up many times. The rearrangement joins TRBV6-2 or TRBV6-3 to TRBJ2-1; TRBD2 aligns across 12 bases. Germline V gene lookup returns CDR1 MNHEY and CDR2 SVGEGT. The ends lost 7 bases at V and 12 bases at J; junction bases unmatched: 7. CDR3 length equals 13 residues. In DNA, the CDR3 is TGTGCCAGCATAGCTAGCGGGGGGGCGGGGCAGTTCTTC. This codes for CASIASGGAGQFF.

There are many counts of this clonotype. CDR3 nucleotides: TGCGCCAGCAGCGTCCAGCAAGAGACCCAGTACTTC. Its translation is CASSVQQETQYF. V gene TRBV5-1 combines with J gene TRBJ2-5, with D unresolved. Germline V gives CDR1 SGHRS, CDR2 YFSETQ. This CDR3 region has 12 residues. Trimming stripped 4 bases from V and 2 bases from J, with 6 bases between.

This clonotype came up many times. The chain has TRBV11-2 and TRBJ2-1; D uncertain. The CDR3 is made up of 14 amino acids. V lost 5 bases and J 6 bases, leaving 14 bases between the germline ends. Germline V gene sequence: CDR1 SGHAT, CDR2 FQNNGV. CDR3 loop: CASSPRPMANEQFF. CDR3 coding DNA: TGTGCCAGCAGCCCCCGACCTATGGCCAATGAGCAGTTCTTC.